These 27 T cell receptor beta chains came from one sample sequenced in a study of cytomegalovirus exposure and HLA in healthy donors. The PCR was carried out with 60 Vbeta primers and 13 Jbeta primers. Repertoires were generated with immunoSEQ multiplex PCR, while TCRdb's copy carries only in-frame clones and drops some. The sample contains some 130,000 clones, roughly 74% of which appear only once. Sequencing was carried out using PBMCs. Source of these receptors: a male donor in good health and CMV-seronegative.

The rearrangement uses TRBV9 and TRBJ2-1, with D uncertain. The ends were cut back, 0 bases at V and 10 bases at J, with 17 bases in the middle. Germline lookup yields CDR1 SGDLS and CDR2 YYNGEE. The CDR3 totals 15 residues. This CDR3 reads CASSVDGGPSQEQFF. DNA for the CDR3: TGTGCCAGCAGCGTAGATGGCGGTCCTTCTCAGGAGCAGTTCTTC.

This chain links TRBV7-9 with TRBJ2-5, with 7 bases lining up with TRBD2. The better agreement between TRBJ2-7 and the DNA end casts doubt on the J call. The CDR3 length is 15 residues. Germline CDR1 SEHNR, CDR2 FQNEAQ (reference sequence). Here the CDR3 DNA reads TGTGCCAGCAGCTTAGCTAGGAGCGGGGACTACGAGCAGTACTTC. The encoded protein is CASSLARSGDYEQYF.

DNA for the CDR3: TGTGCCAGCAGCGCCCGGGGACTAGCGGGGGGCTCCTACAATGAGCAGTTCTTC. It translates to CASSARGLAGGSYNEQFF. The genes are TRBV7-2 and TRBJ2-1, with 15 bases that match TRBD2. The V gene end was trimmed by 5 bases and the J gene end by 0 bases; junction bases not matched to a gene: 5. Germline values: CDR1 SGHTA, CDR2 FQGNSA. This CDR3 has 18 amino acids.

V and J are TRBV6-5 and TRBJ1-6, with 7 nucleotides matching TRBD1. The V segment lost 7 bases and the J segment 1 base; nucleotides outside the gene matches: 4. Germline values: CDR1 MNHEY, CDR2 SVGAGI. The CDR3 runs to 15 residues. CDR3 protein: CASKRQGSYNSPLHF. CDR3 coding DNA: TGTGCCAGCAAGCGACAGGGTTCCTATAATTCACCCCTCCACTTT.

The chain's CDR3 is CASSLQTGYGYTF. The CDR3 coding sequence is TGTGCCAGCAGCCTGCAAACCGGCTATGGCTACACCTTC. The genes are TRBV7-6 and TRBJ1-2; D gene uncertain. The germline gives CDR1 SGHVS, CDR2 FNYEAQ. V was pared by 5 bases and J by 4 bases, with 11 bases between. The CDR3 has 13 amino acids.

This rearrangement joins TRBV7-2 to TRBJ2-3; possibly TRBD2 for D (5 bases). CDR1 is SGHTA and CDR2 is FQGNSA in the germline V gene. Trimming removed 5 bases from V and 0 bases from J, with 15 bases in between. The CDR3 sequence is 16 residues long. CDR3: CASSPTGRLSTDTQYF. Written as DNA, the CDR3 is TGTGCCAGCAGCCCAACGGGTCGACTAAGCACAGATACGCAGTATTTT.

The table lists this clone with a few counts. The chain couples TRBV28 to TRBJ1-2; TRBD1 is a possible D gene (5 bases). CDR1 MDHEN and CDR2 SYDVKM come from the germline V gene. The germline V and J ends were trimmed by 6 bases and 2 bases, with 16 bases remaining between them. CDR3 length: 15 residues. DNA of the CDR3: TGTGCCAGCAGGCCCGGGGGGGGAACCAACTATGGCTACACCTTC. Its protein is CASRPGGGTNYGYTF.

This CDR3 reads CASSQDRGLPRETQYF. CDR3 nucleotide sequence: TGCGCCAGCAGCCAAGATCGGGGACTCCCAAGGGAGACCCAGTACTTC. This chain uses TRBV4-3 with TRBJ2-5; maybe TRBD2 (6 bases). Germline V CDR1 and CDR2: LGHNA, YSLEER. This CDR3 is 16 amino acids long. V dropped 0 bases and J dropped 5 bases, with 16 bases sitting between them.

The chain recombines TRBV19 with TRBJ2-1; 8 bases fit TRBD2. The CDR3 spans 16 residues. Germline CDR1 is LNHDA and CDR2 is SQIVND (reference sequence). Trimming took 10 bases from V and 4 from J; bases not matched to a gene: 15. The CDR3 DNA reads as TGTGCCACGCGCCCCTTCGGGAGGGCCAAGTACAATGAGCAGTTCTTC. As protein: CATRPFGRAKYNEQFF.

This chain uses TRBV7-9 with TRBJ2-7; D ambiguous. This CDR3 is 15 amino acids long. V shed 3 bases and J shed 0 bases, with 12 bases lying between them. Germline loops: CDR1 SEHNR, CDR2 FQNEAQ (reference sequence). CDR3 sequence (DNA): TGTGCCAGCAGCTTTTTGGCAGTCAGCTCCTACGAGCAGTACTTC. Translating it yields CASSFLAVSSYEQYF.

The gene calls are TRBV30 and TRBJ1-6; D is perhaps TRBD1 (5 bases). Germline CDR1 GTSNPN, CDR2 SVGIG (reference sequence). Trimming left V 2 bases short and J 7 bases short, with 12 bases between. The length of the CDR3 is 14 residues. The chain's CDR3 is CAWSITRQNSPLHF. The CDR3 DNA reads as TGTGCCTGGAGTATTACCCGACAGAATTCACCCCTCCACTTT. The variable domain in full, completed from reference TRBV30 and TRBJ1-6, reads SQTIHQWPATLVQPVGSPLSLECTVEGTSNPNLYWYRQAAGRGLQLLFYSVGIGQISSEVPQNLSASRPQDRQFILSSKKLLLSDSGFYLCAWSITRQNSPLHFGNGTRLTVT.

The CDR3 reads CARSYGTSGGAPEGSYEQYF. The CDR3 DNA sequence: TGTGCCAGAAGCTACGGGACTAGCGGGGGGGCCCCCGAGGGCTCCTACGAGCAGTACTTC. V is TRBV7-5 and J is TRBJ2-5; no check of the table's D call, TRBD2, against the DNA was made. The DNA end lines up better with TRBJ2-7; the J call may be wrong. TRBV7-5 is recorded as a pseudogene. The CDR3 sequence is 20 residues long.

The CDR3 DNA reads as TGTGCCAGCAGCCAAGGACAGAGCTCTGGAAACACCATATATTTT. Residues: CASSQGQSSGNTIYF. The J gene is TRBJ1-3, the V gene TRBV4-2, with D tentatively TRBD1 (5 bases). Germline values: CDR1 LGHNA, CDR2 YNFKEQ. CDR3 length: 15 residues. V was clipped by 1 base and J by 0 bases, with 7 bases between them.

The V call is TRBV11-1, the J call TRBJ2-1, with 9 nucleotides matching TRBD2. CDR1 is SGHAT and CDR2 is FQDESV in the germline V gene (reference sequence). The trim removed 0 bases at V and 4 bases at J, leaving 4 bases unmatched. There are 16 residues in the CDR3. CDR3 nucleotide sequence: TGTGCCAGCAGCTTAGCGGCGGGAGGGCGGTACAATGAGCAGTTCTTC. This gives the protein CASSLAAGGRYNEQFF. Full variable domain (missing parts from reference TRBV11-1 and TRBJ2-1): EAEVAQSPRYKITEKSQAVAFWCDPISGHATLYWYRQILGQGPELLVQFQDESVVDDSQLPKDRFSAERLKGVDSTLKIQPAELGDSAMYLCASSLAAGGRYNEQFFGPGTRLTVL.

J is TRBJ1-3 and V is TRBV5-1, with 7 bases matching TRBD1. Germline CDR1 is SGHRS and CDR2 is YFSETQ. The trim removed 5 bases at V and 3 bases at J, leaving 5 bases unmatched. The CDR3 extends over 14 amino acids. In nucleotides, the CDR3 is TGCGCCAGCAGTTCCGGGACAGTTGGAAACACCATATATTTT. It encodes CASSSGTVGNTIYF. Looking up the rest from reference TRBV5-1 and TRBJ1-3 gives the full variable domain: KAGVTQTPRYLIKTRGQQVTLSCSPISGHRSVSWYQQTPGQGLQFLFEYFSETQRNKGNFPGRFSGRQFSNSRSEMNVSTLELGDSALYLCASSSGTVGNTIYFGEGSWLTVV.

The CDR3 DNA follows: TGCGCCAGCAGCCAAGAACTAGGGGGACAGGGGACAGATACGCAGTATTTT. This codes for CASSQELGGQGTDTQYF. The chain has TRBV4-3 and TRBJ2-3; 10 bases are shared with TRBD1. This CDR3 comprises 17 residues. CDR1 LGHNA and CDR2 YSLEER come from the germline V gene. J gave up 3 bases and V 0 bases, and 6 bases lay outside the gene matches.

The chain recombines TRBV7-9 with TRBJ1-2; 8 positions match TRBD1. Germline CDR1 is SEHNR and CDR2 is FQNEAQ (reference sequence). This CDR3 region has 16 residues. J was trimmed by 3 bases and V by 1 base; bases with no gene match: 7. The CDR3 protein is CASSLDHRGADYGYTF. CDR3 nucleotides: TGTGCCAGCAGCTTAGACCACAGGGGGGCGGACTATGGCTACACCTTC. Based on the CDR3 plus reference TRBV7-9 and TRBJ1-2, the full variable domain is DTGVSQNPRHKITKRGQNVTFRCDPISEHNRLYWYRQTLGQGPEFLTYFQNEAQLEKSRLLSDRFSAERPKGSFSTLEIQRTEQGDSAMYLCASSLDHRGADYGYTFGSGTRLTVV.

This chain links TRBV5-1 with TRBJ2-3; tentatively, D is TRBD2 (5 bases). Deletions cut 2 bases from V and 0 bases from J, with 10 bases between. Germline-derived CDR1 and CDR2 are SGHRS and YFSETQ. The CDR3 loop spans 15 amino acids. CDR3 amino acids: CASSFEGRSTDTQYF. For the CDR3, the DNA is TGCGCCAGCAGCTTCGAGGGTCGAAGCACAGATACGCAGTATTTT.

The chain has TRBV19 and TRBJ2-5; D perhaps matches TRBD1 (5 bases). The CDR3 is 13 residues long. Trimming pared 7 bases from V and 4 bases from J, leaving 13 bases between. Germline lookup yields CDR1 LNHDA and CDR2 SQIVND (reference sequence). The chain's CDR3 is CASKRQGTETQYF. Here the CDR3 DNA reads TGTGCCAGTAAAAGGCAGGGCACAGAGACCCAGTACTTC.

The chain combines TRBV9 with TRBJ2-3; tentative D call: TRBD2 (7 bases). The germline V and J ends were trimmed by 3 bases and 2 bases, with 16 bases remaining between them. Germline assignment: CDR1 SGDLS and CDR2 YYNGEE. The CDR3 totals 16 residues. This CDR3 is CASSGAGARLTDTQYF. The CDR3 bases are TGTGCCAGCAGCGGTGCGGGGGCCCGACTCACAGATACGCAGTATTTT.

This chain uses TRBV2 with TRBJ1-4; tentatively, D is TRBD1 (6 bases). Trimming pared 6 bases from V and 8 bases from J, leaving 19 bases between. Per germline, CDR1 SNHLY and CDR2 FYNNEI. The CDR3 has 15 amino acids. CDR3 sequence reads: CASRGGKGGTEKLFF. DNA for the CDR3: TGTGCCAGCAGGGGGGGGAAAGGGGGGACCGAAAAACTGTTTTTT.

This clone was seen more than once but under ten times. V usage is TRBV6-6 and J usage is TRBJ1-4; tentatively, D is TRBD1 (6 bases). The CDR3 extends over 16 amino acids. The germline V and J ends were trimmed by 5 bases and 3 bases, with 16 bases remaining between them. Germline CDR1 and CDR2: MNHNY and SVGAGI (reference sequence). CDR3 nucleotide sequence: TGTGCCAGCAGTCTCCGGGACATCCGGGCTAATGAAAAACTGTTTTTT. Its protein is CASSLRDIRANEKLFF.

This clone appeared a few times. The V and J genes are TRBV7-8 and TRBJ1-1; no clear D gene. Germline lookup yields CDR1 SGHVS and CDR2 FQNEAQ. V was trimmed by 4 bases and J by 4 bases, leaving 13 bases between them. The CDR3 length is 14 residues. In DNA, the CDR3 is TGTGCCAGCAGCTCCATCGATTCGGGCACTGAAGCTTTCTTT. It encodes CASSSIDSGTEAFF.

The V and J genes are TRBV6-5 and TRBJ1-6; possibly TRBD1 for D (6 bases). The CDR3 sequence is 16 residues long. V dropped 0 bases and J dropped 4 bases, with 10 bases sitting between them. CDR1 and CDR2 (germline): MNHEY, SVGAGI. The CDR3 region has the DNA TGTGCCAGCAGTTACTCTGGGGGCGCTTATAATTCACCCCTCCACTTT. It encodes CASSYSGGAYNSPLHF.

This clone was counted a few times. Here the CDR3 reads CASSSPGLARNEQFF. The CDR3 coding sequence is TGTGCCAGCAGTTCCCCGGGACTAGCGAGGAATGAGCAGTTCTTC. The chain links TRBV6-5 to TRBJ2-1, with 10 bases lining up with TRBD2. This CDR3 comprises 15 residues. The germline gives CDR1 MNHEY, CDR2 SVGAGI. V was pared by 4 bases and J by 7 bases, with 7 bases of the junction left unmatched.

A few counts support this clone. The V and J genes are TRBV7-2 and TRBJ1-3; possible D gene TRBD1, 5 bases. There are 15 residues in the CDR3. Trimming pared 1 base from V and 4 bases from J, leaving 11 bases between. Germline V CDR1 and CDR2: SGHTA, FQGNSA. CDR3 loop: CASSLEGRSGNTIYF. The CDR3 region has the DNA TGTGCCAGCAGCTTAGAGGGGCGTTCGGGAAACACCATATATTTT.

This clone was counted a few times. The CDR3 DNA sequence: TGTGCCAGCAGTGAACAGATGGGACAGGGCTCTGGGGCCAACGTCCTGACTTTC. Translated: CASSEQMGQGSGANVLTF. The chain links TRBV2 to TRBJ2-6; 9 bases are a match to TRBD1. Germline trimming cut 2 bases from V and 0 bases from J; bases unmatched to any gene: 5. The CDR3 is made up of 18 amino acids. Germline V gene sequence: CDR1 SNHLY, CDR2 FYNNEI. The whole variable domain, filled in from reference TRBV2 and TRBJ2-6, reads EPEVTQTPSHQVTQMGQEVILRCVPISNHLYFYWYRQILGQKVEFLVSFYNNEISEKSEIFDDQFSVERPDGSNFTLKIRSTKLEDSAMYFCASSEQMGQGSGANVLTFGAGSRLTVL.